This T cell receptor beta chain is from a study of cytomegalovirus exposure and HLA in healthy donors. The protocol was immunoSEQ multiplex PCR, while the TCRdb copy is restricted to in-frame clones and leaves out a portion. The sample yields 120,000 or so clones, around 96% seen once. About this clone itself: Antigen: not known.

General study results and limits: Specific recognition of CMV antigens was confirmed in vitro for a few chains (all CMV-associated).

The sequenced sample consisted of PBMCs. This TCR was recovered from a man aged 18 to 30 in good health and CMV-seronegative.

The CDR3, as DNA: TGTGCCAGCAGCTTATCTCCGGGAGGATCCTACAATGAGCAGTTCTTC. Its translation is CASSLSPGGSYNEQFF. The J gene is TRBJ2-1, the V gene TRBV11-3, with 7 bases identical to TRBD2. Germline V CDR1 and CDR2: SGHNT, YENEEA. V lost 2 bases and J lost 1; bases outside the gene matches: 5. This CDR3 is built from 16 residues.